This TCR beta chain is from a study of cytomegalovirus exposure and HLA in healthy donors. Turning to the study itself: Early released data comprised approximately 85 million unique TCRs from HLA-typed donors. Study conclusions and caveats: Most subjects had HLA-A and HLA-B alleles reportedly predicted accurately by TCR beta sequences. A missense variant in DCLRE1C was later tied to TCR beta V- and J-gene trimming.

This clone was recorded only once. The target antigen is unknown. This CDR3 spans 15 amino acids. Looked up from germline, CDR1 is SGDLS and CDR2 is YYNGEE. Trimming removed 0 bases from V and 4 bases from J; junction bases left unmatched: 6. PCR amplification relied on 60 Vbeta primers (plus 13 Jbeta primers). As handled by the study authors: In a later analysis, 75 million to 85 million unique TCR beta chains included roughly 11 million shared by two or more donors. Using immunoSEQ multiplex PCR, the repertoire was profiled, and TCRdb retains in-frame clones only, with some absent. V and J calls and clone size are copied from that table; D and trimming were computed from the DNA. The sample consists of approximately 110,000 clones, 75% to 85% of them appearing once.

Sequenced: PBMCs. The chain combines TRBV9 with TRBJ2-5, with TRBD2 matching over 7 bases. The clonotype comes from a man between 40 and 49 years old in good health and CMV-seronegative. CDR3 in DNA: TGTGCCAGCAGCGTAGACGAAGGGAGGGGAGAGACCCAGTACTTC. Amino acids: CASSVDEGRGETQYF.